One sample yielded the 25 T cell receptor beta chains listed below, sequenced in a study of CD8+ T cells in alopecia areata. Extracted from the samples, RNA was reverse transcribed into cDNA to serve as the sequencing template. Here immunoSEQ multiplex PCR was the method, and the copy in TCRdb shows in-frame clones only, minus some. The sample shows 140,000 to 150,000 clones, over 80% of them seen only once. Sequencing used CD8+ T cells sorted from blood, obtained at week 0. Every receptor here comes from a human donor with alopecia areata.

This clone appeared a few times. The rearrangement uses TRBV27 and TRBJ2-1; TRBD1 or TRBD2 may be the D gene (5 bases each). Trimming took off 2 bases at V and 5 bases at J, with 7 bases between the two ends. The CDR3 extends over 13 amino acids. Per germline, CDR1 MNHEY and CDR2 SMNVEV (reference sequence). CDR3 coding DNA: TGTGCCAGCAGTTTAAAGGGACACAATGAGCAGTTCTTC. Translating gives CASSLKGHNEQFF.

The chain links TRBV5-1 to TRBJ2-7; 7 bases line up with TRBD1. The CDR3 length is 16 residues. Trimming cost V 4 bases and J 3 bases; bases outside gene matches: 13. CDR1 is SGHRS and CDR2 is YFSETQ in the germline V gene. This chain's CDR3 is CASSGTAPNVFYEQYF. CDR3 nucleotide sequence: TGCGCCAGCAGCGGGACAGCCCCAAATGTTTTCTACGAGCAGTACTTC.

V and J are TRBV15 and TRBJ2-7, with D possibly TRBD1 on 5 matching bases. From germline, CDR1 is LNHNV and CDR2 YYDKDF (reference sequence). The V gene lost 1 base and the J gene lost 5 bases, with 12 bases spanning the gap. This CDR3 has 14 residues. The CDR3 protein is CATSRGKGPNEQYF. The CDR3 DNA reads TGTGCCACCAGCAGAGGCAAGGGGCCTAACGAGCAGTACTTC.

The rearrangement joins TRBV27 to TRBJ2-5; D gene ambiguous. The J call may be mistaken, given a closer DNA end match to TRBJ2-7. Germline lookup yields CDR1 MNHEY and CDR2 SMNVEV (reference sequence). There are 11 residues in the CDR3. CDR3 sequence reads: CASSSHYEQYF. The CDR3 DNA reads TGTGCCAGCAGTTCCCACTACGAGCAGTACTTC.

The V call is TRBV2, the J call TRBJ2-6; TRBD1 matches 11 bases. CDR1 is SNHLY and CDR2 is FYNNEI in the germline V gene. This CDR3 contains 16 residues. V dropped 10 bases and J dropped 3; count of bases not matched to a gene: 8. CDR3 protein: CATQGTGGGGANVLTF. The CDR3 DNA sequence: TGTGCCACCCAAGGGACAGGGGGAGGTGGGGCCAACGTCCTGACTTTC.

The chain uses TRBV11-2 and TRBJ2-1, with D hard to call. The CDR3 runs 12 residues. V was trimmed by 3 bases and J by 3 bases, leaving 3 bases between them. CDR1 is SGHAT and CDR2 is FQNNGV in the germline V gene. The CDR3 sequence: CASSFIYNEQFF. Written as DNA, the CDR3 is TGTGCCAGCAGCTTTATCTACAATGAGCAGTTCTTC.

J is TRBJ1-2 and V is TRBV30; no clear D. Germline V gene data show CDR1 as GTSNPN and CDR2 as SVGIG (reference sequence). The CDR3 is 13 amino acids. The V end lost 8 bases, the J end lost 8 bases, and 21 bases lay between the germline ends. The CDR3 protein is CATMDPPGVGYTF. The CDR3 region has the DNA TGTGCCACCATGGACCCGCCTGGGGTCGGCTACACCTTC. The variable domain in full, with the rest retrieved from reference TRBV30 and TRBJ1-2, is SQTIHQWPATLVQPVGSPLSLECTVEGTSNPNLYWYRQAAGRGLQLLFYSVGIGQISSEVPQNLSASRPQDRQFILSSKKLLLSDSGFYLCATMDPPGVGYTFGSGTRLTVV.

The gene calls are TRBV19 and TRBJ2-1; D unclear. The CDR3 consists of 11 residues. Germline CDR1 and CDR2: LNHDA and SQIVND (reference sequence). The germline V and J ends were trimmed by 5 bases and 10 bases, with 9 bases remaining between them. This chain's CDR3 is CASSGFVEQFF. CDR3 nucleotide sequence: TGTGCCAGTAGTGGTTTCGTCGAGCAGTTCTTC.

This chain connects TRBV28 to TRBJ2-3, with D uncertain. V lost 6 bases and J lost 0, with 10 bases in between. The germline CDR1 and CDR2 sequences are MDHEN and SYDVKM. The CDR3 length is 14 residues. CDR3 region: CASSPRASTDTQYF. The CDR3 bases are TGTGCCAGCAGCCCTCGGGCCAGCACAGATACGCAGTATTTT. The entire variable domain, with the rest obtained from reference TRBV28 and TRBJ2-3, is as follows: DVKVTQSSRYLVKRTGEKVFLECVQDMDHENMFWYRQDPGLGLRLIYFSYDVKMKEKGDIPEGYSVSREKKERFSLILESASTNQTSMYLCASSPRASTDTQYFGPGTRLTVL.

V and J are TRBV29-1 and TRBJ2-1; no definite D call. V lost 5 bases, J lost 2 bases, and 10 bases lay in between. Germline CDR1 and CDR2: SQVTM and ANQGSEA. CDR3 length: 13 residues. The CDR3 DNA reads TGCAGCGTTTTTCCCCATGCCTACAATGAGCAGTTCTTC. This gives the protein CSVFPHAYNEQFF.

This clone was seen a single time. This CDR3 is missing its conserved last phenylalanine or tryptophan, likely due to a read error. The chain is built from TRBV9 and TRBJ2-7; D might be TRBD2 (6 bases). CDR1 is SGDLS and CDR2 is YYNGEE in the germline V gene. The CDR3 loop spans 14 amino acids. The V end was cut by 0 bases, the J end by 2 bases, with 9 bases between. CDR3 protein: CASSVAGETYEQYL. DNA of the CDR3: TGTGCCAGCAGCGTAGCGGGGGAGACCTACGAGCAGTACCTC.

CDR3 in amino acids: CASSLVGTGGGLFF. The CDR3 DNA reads TGTGCCAGCAGCTTAGTGGGGACAGGGGGCGGTCTGTTCTTC. This chain links TRBV7-8 with TRBJ2-1; 12 bases fit TRBD1. Germline-derived CDR1 and CDR2 are SGHVS and FQNEAQ. V gave up 1 base and J gave up 15 bases; unmatched junction bases: 7. The length of the CDR3 is 14 residues.

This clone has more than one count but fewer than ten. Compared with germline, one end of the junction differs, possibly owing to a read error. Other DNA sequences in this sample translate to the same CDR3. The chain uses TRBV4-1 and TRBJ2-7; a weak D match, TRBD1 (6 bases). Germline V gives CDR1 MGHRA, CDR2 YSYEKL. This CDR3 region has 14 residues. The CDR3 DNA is TGTGCCAGCAGCCAATCGGGACAATCCTACGAGCAGTACTTC. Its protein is CASSQSGQSYEQYF.

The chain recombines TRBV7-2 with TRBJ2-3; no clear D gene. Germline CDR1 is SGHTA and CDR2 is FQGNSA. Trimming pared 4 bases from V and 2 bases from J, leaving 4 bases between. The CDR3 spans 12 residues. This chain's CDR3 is CASSYNTDTQYF. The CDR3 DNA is TGTGCCAGCAGCTACAACACAGATACGCAGTATTTT.

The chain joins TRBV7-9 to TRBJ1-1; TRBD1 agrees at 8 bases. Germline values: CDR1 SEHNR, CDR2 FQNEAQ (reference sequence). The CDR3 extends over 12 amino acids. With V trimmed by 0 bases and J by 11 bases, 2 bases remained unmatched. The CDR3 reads CASSLATGGAFF. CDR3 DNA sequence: TGTGCCAGCAGCTTAGCTACAGGGGGTGCTTTCTTT.

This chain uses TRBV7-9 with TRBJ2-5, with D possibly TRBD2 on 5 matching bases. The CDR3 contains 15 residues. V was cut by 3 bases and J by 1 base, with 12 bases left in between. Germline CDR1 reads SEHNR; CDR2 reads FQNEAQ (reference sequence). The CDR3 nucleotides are TGTGCCAGCAGCTTTGGCGTAGGGAGCCAAGAGACCCAGTACTTC. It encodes CASSFGVGSQETQYF.

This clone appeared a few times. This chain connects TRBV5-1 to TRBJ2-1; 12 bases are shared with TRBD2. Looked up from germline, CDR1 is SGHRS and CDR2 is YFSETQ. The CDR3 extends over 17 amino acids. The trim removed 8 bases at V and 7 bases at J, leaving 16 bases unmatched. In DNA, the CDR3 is TGCGCCAGTCAACTAGCGGGAGGCCCCCCGGTGCGAAATGAGCAGTTCTTC. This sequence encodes CASQLAGGPPVRNEQFF.

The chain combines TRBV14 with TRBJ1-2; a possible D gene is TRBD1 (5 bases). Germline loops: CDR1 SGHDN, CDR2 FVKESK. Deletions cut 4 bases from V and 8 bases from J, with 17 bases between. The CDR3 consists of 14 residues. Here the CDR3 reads CASSRDPRAKGYTF. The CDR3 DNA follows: TGTGCCAGCAGCCGGGACCCCCGCGCCAAGGGCTACACCTTC. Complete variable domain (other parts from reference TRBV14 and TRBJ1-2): EAGVTQFPSHSVIEKGQTVTLRCDPISGHDNLYWYRRVMGKEIKFLLHFVKESKQDESGMPNNRFLAERTGGTYSTLKVQPAELEDSGVYFCASSRDPRAKGYTFGSGTRLTVV.

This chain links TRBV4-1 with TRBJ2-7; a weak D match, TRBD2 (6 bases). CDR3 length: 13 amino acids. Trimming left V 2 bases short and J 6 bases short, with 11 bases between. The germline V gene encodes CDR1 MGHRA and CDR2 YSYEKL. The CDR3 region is CASSQLGTSEQYF. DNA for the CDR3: TGCGCCAGCAGCCAACTCGGGACTTCCGAGCAGTACTTC.

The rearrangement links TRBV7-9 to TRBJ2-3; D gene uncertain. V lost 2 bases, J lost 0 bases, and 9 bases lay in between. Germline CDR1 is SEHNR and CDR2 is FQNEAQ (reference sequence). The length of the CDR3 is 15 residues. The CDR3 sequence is CASSLSGRSTDTQYF. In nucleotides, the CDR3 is TGTGCCAGCAGCTTATCCGGGCGTAGCACAGATACGCAGTATTTT.

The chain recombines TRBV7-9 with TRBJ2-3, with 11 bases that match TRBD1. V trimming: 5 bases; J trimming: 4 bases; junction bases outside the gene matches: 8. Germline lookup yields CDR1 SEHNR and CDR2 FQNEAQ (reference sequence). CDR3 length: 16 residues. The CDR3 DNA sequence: TGTGCCAGCAGCAGGTGGACAGGGGGCTTTCCAGATACGCAGTATTTT. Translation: CASSRWTGGFPDTQYF.

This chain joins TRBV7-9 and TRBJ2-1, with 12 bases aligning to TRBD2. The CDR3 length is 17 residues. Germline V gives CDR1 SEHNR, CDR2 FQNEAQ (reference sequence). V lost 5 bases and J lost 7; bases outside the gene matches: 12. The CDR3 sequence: CASSAPSGGALGNEQFF. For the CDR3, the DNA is TGTGCCAGCAGCGCGCCTAGCGGGGGGGCTTTGGGGAATGAGCAGTTCTTC.

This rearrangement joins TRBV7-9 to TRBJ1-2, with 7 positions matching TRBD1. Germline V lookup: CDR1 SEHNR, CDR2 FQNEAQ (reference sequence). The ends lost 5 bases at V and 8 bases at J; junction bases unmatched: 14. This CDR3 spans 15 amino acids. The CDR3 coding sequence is TGTGCCAGCAGCCTTATCGACAGGGACGAAGGAGGCTACACCTTC. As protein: CASSLIDRDEGGYTF.

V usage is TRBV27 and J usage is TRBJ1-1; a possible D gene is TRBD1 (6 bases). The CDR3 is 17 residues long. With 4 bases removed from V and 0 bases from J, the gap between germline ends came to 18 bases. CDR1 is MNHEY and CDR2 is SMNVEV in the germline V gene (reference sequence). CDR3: CASSSSLTGIMNTEAFF. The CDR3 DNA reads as TGTGCCAGCAGTTCATCTCTGACAGGTATCATGAACACTGAAGCTTTCTTT.

CDR3 residues: CASSDQREQYF. DNA for the CDR3: TGTGCCAGCAGTGATCAGCGGGAGCAGTACTTC. J is TRBJ2-7 and V is TRBV25-1; a possible D gene is TRBD2 (5 bases). The CDR3 totals 11 residues. Germline V gene data show CDR1 as MGHDK and CDR2 as SYGVNS. Trimming stripped 3 bases from V and 7 bases from J, with 7 bases between.